Shown below are 27 T cell receptor beta chains from a single sample sequenced in a study of identical twins. MiXCR was run by TCRdb on the 5' RACE reads, yielding one entry per CDR3 protein. The sample consists of about 260,000 distinct CDR3 sequences, approximately 7% of them appearing once. This same sample was also taken into another study, of yellow fever vaccine responses in identical twins.

The sample consisted of memory (CD45RO+) T cells sorted from blood. The origin of the receptors is a woman aged 18-29 years in good health.

This clonotype was observed a handful of times. J is TRBJ2-5 and V is TRBV5-1, with 8 nucleotides matching TRBD2. After removal of 0 bases from V and 3 bases from J, the junction contained 4 bases not matched to a gene. The CDR3 length is 15 residues. Germline V lookup: CDR1 SGHRS, CDR2 YFSETQ. In DNA, the CDR3 is TGCGCCAGCAGCTTGGGTACTAGCGGAAAAGAGACCCAGTACTTC. This gives the protein CASSLGTSGKETQYF.

This clonotype appeared many times. This CDR3 reads CASSLLQHNTEAFF. In DNA form, the CDR3 reads TGTGCCAGCAGCTTATTACAGCACAACACTGAAGCTTTCTTT. The chain links TRBV7-9 to TRBJ1-1, with D uncertain. The CDR3 consists of 14 residues. The germline CDR1 and CDR2 sequences are SEHNR and FQNEAQ (reference sequence). V was clipped by 2 bases and J by 2 bases, with 9 bases between them.

This clonotype occurred many times. The chain links TRBV6-1 to TRBJ1-5; TRBD1 is a possible D gene (6 bases). The CDR3 has 13 residues. CDR1 MNHNS and CDR2 SASEGT come from the germline V gene. V was trimmed by 4 bases and J by 7 bases, leaving 11 bases between them. CDR3 sequence: CASSAGEHQPQHF. CDR3 sequence (DNA): TGTGCCAGCAGTGCAGGGGAACACCAGCCCCAGCATTTT.

This clonotype appeared a few times. This rearrangement joins TRBV9 to TRBJ2-5, with 9 positions matching TRBD1. The CDR3 has 14 amino acids. The V and J ends lost 0 bases and 4 bases, in that order; junction bases with no gene match: 1. The V gene's germline CDR1 is SGDLS and CDR2 YYNGEE. CDR3 in DNA: TGTGCCAGCAGCGTAGACAGGGGGCGAGAGACCCAGTACTTC. Translation gives CASSVDRGRETQYF.

There are a few counts of this clonotype. The rearrangement uses TRBV15 and TRBJ2-1; D is unresolved. Germline V gives CDR1 LNHNV, CDR2 YYDKDF (reference sequence). V was trimmed by 1 base and J by 6 bases, leaving 13 bases between them. The CDR3 covers 15 residues. CDR3 sequence reads: CATSRATTPGNEQFF. In nucleotides, the CDR3 is TGTGCCACCAGCAGAGCTACTACGCCCGGCAATGAGCAGTTCTTC.

Regarding this clonotype: At one end, the junction sequence differs from germline, possibly due to a read error. The chain joins TRBV28 to TRBJ2-1; no clear D. The CDR3 is 15 residues long. Germline V gene data show CDR1 as MDHEN and CDR2 as SYDVKM. The CDR3: CSSSSPSRLYNEQFF. The CDR3 coding sequence is TGTTCCAGCAGTTCTCCATCGAGACTCTACAATGAGCAGTTCTTC.

This clonotype was counted many times. This chain links TRBV12-3 or TRBV12-4 with TRBJ2-5; D uncertain. The germline V and J ends were trimmed by 7 bases and 4 bases, with 13 bases remaining between them. The CDR3 is 13 residues long. CDR3 sequence reads: CASTLPGRETQYF. The CDR3 bases are TGTGCCAGCACGCTACCGGGTCGAGAGACCCAGTACTTC.

The V and J genes are TRBV20-1 and TRBJ2-1; D call uncertain. CDR1 and CDR2 from the germline V gene are DFQATT and SNEGSKA (reference sequence). The CDR3 is 14 amino acids. The ends were cut back, 6 bases at V and 0 bases at J, with 12 bases in the middle. The CDR3 protein is CSAPAGASYNEQFF. The DNA of the CDR3 is TGCAGTGCGCCGGCCGGCGCCTCCTACAATGAGCAGTTCTTC.

This chain links TRBV28 with TRBJ1-4, with D maybe TRBD1 (5 bases). CDR1 and CDR2 (germline): MDHEN, SYDVKM. The V and J ends lost 5 bases and 8 bases respectively, with 12 bases between them. The CDR3 loop spans 13 amino acids. In DNA, the CDR3 is TGTGCCAGCAGTATCTCAGGGTCCGAAAAACTGTTTTTT. Translation gives CASSISGSEKLFF.

In its sample, this clonotype was seen many times. This chain links TRBV20-1 with TRBJ2-3; 9 nucleotides line up with TRBD1. V dropped 6 bases and J dropped 3; count of bases not matched to a gene: 13. The germline gives CDR1 DFQATT, CDR2 SNEGSKA (reference sequence). The CDR3 contains 16 residues. CDR3 residues: CSAENRDRVLTDTQYF. In DNA form, the CDR3 reads TGCAGTGCCGAGAACCGGGACAGGGTGTTGACAGATACGCAGTATTTT.

This clonotype occurred many times. This chain joins TRBV28 and TRBJ1-5; D might be TRBD1 (5 bases). This CDR3 is built from 16 residues. Germline CDR1 is MDHEN and CDR2 is SYDVKM. V was trimmed by 2 bases and J by 6 bases, leaving 17 bases between them. CDR3 sequence: CASSLRAGRGIQPQHF. The CDR3 DNA reads as TGTGCCAGCAGTTTAAGGGCAGGGAGAGGGATTCAGCCCCAGCATTTT.

This clonotype was observed at least ten times. The V and J genes are TRBV2 and TRBJ2-1, with 8 bases matching TRBD2. The germline V gene encodes CDR1 SNHLY and CDR2 FYNNEI. Trimming at V came to 6 bases and at J to 8 bases, leaving 12 bases not matched to a gene. The CDR3 length is 15 residues. CDR3 in amino acids: CASRYTAGDSDEQFF. The CDR3, as DNA: TGTGCCAGCAGATATACAGCGGGAGATAGCGATGAGCAGTTCTTC.

This clonotype has only a few counts. The chain recombines TRBV3-1 with TRBJ2-5; 14 nucleotides agree with TRBD2. The ends lost 6 bases at V and 7 bases at J; junction bases unmatched: 10. Germline assignment: CDR1 LGHDT and CDR2 YNNKEL (reference sequence). The CDR3 loop spans 16 amino acids. Written as DNA, the CDR3 is TGTGCCAGCAGTCAATCGGGACTAGCGGGAGTTGGGACCCAGTACTTC. Translated, it gives CASSQSGLAGVGTQYF.

This clonotype occurred a few times. CDR3: CASSPRVEAPYSYNEQFF. CDR3 DNA sequence: TGTGCCAGCAGCCCCCGGGTGGAGGCCCCTTACTCCTACAATGAGCAGTTCTTC. This chain uses TRBV9 with TRBJ2-1, with a weak D call TRBD2 (5 bases). Trimming stripped 4 bases from V and 0 bases from J, with 20 bases between. The CDR3 is 18 residues long. The V gene's germline CDR1 is SGDLS and CDR2 YYNGEE.

The sample holds many counts of this clonotype. The V call is TRBV27, the J call TRBJ1-1; D is unresolved. CDR1 is MNHEY and CDR2 is SMNVEV in the germline V gene (reference sequence). The CDR3 runs to 12 residues. V was clipped by 5 bases and J by 9 bases, with 13 bases between them. The CDR3 loop is CASSDTARQAFF. CDR3 DNA sequence: TGTGCCAGCAGTGATACCGCGCGGCAAGCTTTCTTT.

This clonotype was recorded at least ten times. J is TRBJ2-1 and V is TRBV14, with D perhaps matching TRBD2 (5 bases). This CDR3 is 18 amino acids long. V shed 0 bases and J shed 4 bases, with 19 bases lying between them. Germline values: CDR1 SGHDN, CDR2 FVKESK. The CDR3 sequence: CASSQDSARDRLYNEQFF. The CDR3, as DNA: TGTGCCAGCAGCCAAGACTCCGCACGGGATCGTTTATACAATGAGCAGTTCTTC.

This clonotype was counted only a few times. The V gene is TRBV6-2 or TRBV6-3, the J gene TRBJ2-3; D may be TRBD2 (6 bases). CDR3 length: 13 amino acids. Trimming pared 8 bases from V and 5 bases from J, leaving 14 bases between. Germline values: CDR1 MNHEY, CDR2 SVGEGT. The CDR3: CASYLADGDTQYF. The CDR3 DNA reads as TGTGCCAGCTACTTAGCGGACGGAGATACGCAGTATTTT.

The chain joins TRBV14 to TRBJ2-1; TRBD2 aligns across 11 bases. Looked up from germline, CDR1 is SGHDN and CDR2 is FVKESK. V shed 3 bases and J 14 bases; nucleotides not matched to a gene: 12. This CDR3 contains 15 residues. In nucleotides, the CDR3 is TGTGCCAGCAGCCAGGACCTCCTAGCGGGAGGAAGGAAGTTCTTC. It specifies CASSQDLLAGGRKFF. Supplemented by reference TRBV14 and TRBJ2-1, the full variable domain reads EAGVTQFPSHSVIEKGQTVTLRCDPISGHDNLYWYRRVMGKEIKFLLHFVKESKQDESGMPNNRFLAERTGGTYSTLKVQPAELEDSGVYFCASSQDLLAGGRKFFGPGTRLTVL.

This clonotype was picked up a small number of times. V is TRBV5-1 and J is TRBJ2-3; 9 nucleotides line up with TRBD1. The CDR3 covers 15 residues. Germline CDR1 and CDR2: SGHRS and YFSETQ. V shed 5 bases, J shed 2 bases, and the junction held 6 bases outside the gene matches. The CDR3 reads CASSRDRANTDTQYF. As DNA, the CDR3 is TGCGCCAGCAGTCGGGACAGGGCAAACACAGATACGCAGTATTTT.

The CDR3 region is CASRRETQYF. CDR3 nucleotide sequence: TGTGCCAGCAGAAGAGAGACCCAGTACTTC. The V call is TRBV6-2 or TRBV6-3, the J call TRBJ2-5; D call uncertain. Trimming stripped 6 bases from V and 4 bases from J, with 3 bases between. The CDR3 is 10 amino acids. The germline V gene encodes CDR1 MNHEY and CDR2 SVGEGT.

This clonotype showed up many times. The chain carries TRBV6-1 and TRBJ1-6, with a weak D call TRBD1 (6 bases). The CDR3 totals 13 residues. CDR1 is MNHNS and CDR2 is SASEGT in the germline V gene. V was pared by 8 bases and J by 4 bases, with 9 bases between. CDR3 sequence: CASSDSYNSPLHF. DNA for the CDR3: TGTGCCAGCTCGGACAGTTATAATTCACCCCTCCACTTT.

This clonotype has ten or more counts. This sequence joins TRBV28 and TRBJ2-7; 8 bases map to TRBD1. Germline CDR1 reads MDHEN; CDR2 reads SYDVKM. The CDR3 is 16 amino acids. With 4 bases clipped from V and 3 bases from J, the junction kept 11 bases outside the gene matches. The CDR3 region is CASSSSLFGQGYEQYV. CDR3 DNA: TGTGCCAGCAGTTCAAGTCTTTTTGGACAGGGCTACGAGCAGTACGTC.

The CDR3 protein is CASSPRWTGDYGSGNTIYF. The CDR3 DNA reads as TGTGCCAGCAGCCCGCGCTGGACAGGGGATTACGGCTCTGGAAACACCATATATTTT. V and J are TRBV11-1 and TRBJ1-3, with TRBD1 matching over 9 bases. Germline V CDR1 and CDR2: SGHAT, FQDESV (reference sequence). This CDR3 has 19 amino acids. J gave up 0 bases and V 5 bases, and 14 bases lay outside the gene matches.

The gene calls are TRBV6-5 and TRBJ1-6; no clear D gene. CDR1 MNHEY and CDR2 SVGAGI come from the germline V gene. V lost 2 bases and J 0 bases, leaving 11 bases between the germline ends. The CDR3 loop spans 17 amino acids. The CDR3 reads CASSYGQESSYNSPLHF. DNA of the CDR3: TGTGCCAGCAGTTACGGGCAGGAAAGCTCCTATAATTCACCCCTCCACTTT.

Many counts were recorded for this clonotype. The gene calls are TRBV20-1 and TRBJ2-1; weak D call: TRBD1 (5 bases). Germline loops: CDR1 DFQATT, CDR2 SNEGSKA (reference sequence). This CDR3 is built from 11 residues. V lost 6 bases and J 5 bases, leaving 8 bases between the germline ends. In DNA form, the CDR3 reads TGCAGTGCCTTGGGGCACAATGAGCAGTTCTTC. Residues: CSALGHNEQFF.

This clonotype showed up many times. J is TRBJ1-5 and V is TRBV5-8; 8 nucleotides line up with TRBD1. The V gene end was trimmed by 4 bases and the J gene end by 3 bases; junction bases not matched to a gene: 6. The CDR3 has 15 residues. Germline V gene data show CDR1 as SGHTS and CDR2 as YDEGEE. The CDR3 region has the DNA TGTGCCAGCAGCACCTCGGACAGGGACAATCAGCCCCAGCATTTT. It yields the protein CASSTSDRDNQPQHF.

V is TRBV12-3 or TRBV12-4 and J is TRBJ2-3, with TRBD1 identical over 7 bases. With V trimmed by 5 bases and J by 3 bases, 8 bases remained unmatched. The CDR3 contains 15 residues. The CDR3 is CASSQQGPGTDTQYF. DNA for the CDR3: TGTGCCAGCAGTCAACAGGGGCCTGGGACAGATACGCAGTATTTT.